This T cell receptor (beta chain) is drawn from a study of T cells in Graves' hyperthyroidism and ophthalmopathy. The overall study: Any treatment followed the collection of peripheral blood at initial diagnosis.

The V gene end was trimmed by 2 bases and the J gene end by 0 bases; junction bases not matched to a gene: 3. The CDR3 covers 15 residues. Looked up from germline, CDR1 is SGHRS and CDR2 is YFSETQ. Patients were excluded because of uncontrolled infection, other autoimmune disease, pregnancy or lactation. This clonotype was seen repeatedly, ten times or more. Researchers took RNA transcripts and amplified the TCR beta CDR3 regions from them. The study used the HTBI primer set for a first-round RT-PCR of the TCR CDR3. One entry per CDR3 protein, called by TCRdb with MiXCR from the multiplex PCR reads. The sample has roughly 280,000 distinct CDR3 sequences, about a sixth seen once.

This chain connects TRBV5-1 to TRBJ2-3, with 7 bases that match TRBD2. The TCR originated in a woman aged 60-75 years with Graves' ophthalmopathy. Sequenced input: blood. The CDR3, as DNA: TGCGCCAGCAGCTTCGGCGGGAGAAGCACAGATACGCAGTATTTT. This gives the protein CASSFGGRSTDTQYF.